Listed below are T cell receptor beta chains from one sample, sequenced in a study of early T cells in non-severe SARS-CoV-2 infection. Each CDR3 protein gets one entry after TCRdb re-called the 5' RACE reads with MiXCR. The data hold 85,000 to 100,000 distinct CDR3 sequences, with 8% to 13% observed a single time. Sequencing used whole blood, obtained at baseline. The receptors here all came from an adult who was a healthcare worker with PCR-confirmed SARS-CoV-2 infection or an uninfected control (not recorded which). CDR3s include the opening cysteine and the closing phenylalanine or tryptophan. Each record gives: J gene, clone size, D gene, V gene, CDR3 protein, CDR3 DNA. D genes are given only for firm matches. Clone size appears in some rows only: once, few, many, or a class for an expanded clone.

>TRBJ2-1|few|TRBD2|TRBV3-1
CASSRIRTSGMSEQFF
TGTGCCAGCAGCCGGATCCGGACTAGCGGGATGAGTGAGCAGTTCTTC
>TRBJ1-2|few|NA|TRBV19
CASREENYGYTF
TGTGCCAGTAGGGAGGAAAACTATGGCTACACCTTC
>TRBJ1-6|few|NA|TRBV21-1
CASRSKRNSPLHF
TGTGCCAGCAGGTCGAAGCGGAATTCACCCCTCCACTTT
>TRBJ1-2|NA|TRBD1|TRBV28
CASSEGQAGNNYGYTF
TGTGCCAGCAGTGAGGGACAGGCGGGGAATAACTATGGCTACACCTTC
>TRBJ2-5|NA|TRBD2|TRBV5-5
CASSEGTSGGYQETQYF
TGTGCCAGCAGCGAGGGGACTTCCGGGGGGTATCAAGAGACCCAGTACTTC
>TRBJ1-6|NA|NA|TRBV6-6
CASSPLTASYNSPLHF
TGTGCCAGCAGCCCATTGACAGCTAGCTATAATTCACCCCTCCACTTT
>TRBJ2-7|NA|NA|TRBV9
CASSSSSQGYEQYF
TGTGCCAGCAGCTCGTCCTCGCAAGGCTACGAGCAGTACTTC
>TRBJ2-1|NA|TRBD2|TRBV5-1
CASSPLGGTDNEQFF
TGCGCCAGCAGCCCACTGGGGGGGACCGACAATGAGCAGTTCTTC
>TRBJ2-7|NA|NA|TRBV2
CASSEGRSHVAEQYF
TGTGCCAGCAGTGAAGGGCGGTCCCATGTCGCCGAGCAGTACTTC
>TRBJ2-7|NA|NA|TRBV4-1
CASSQLGGRDEQYF
TGCGCCAGCAGCCAATTAGGGGGGCGGGACGAGCAGTACTTC
>TRBJ2-7|many|NA|TRBV6-1
CASSSGRIFPFYEQYF
TGTGCCAGCAGCTCGGGACGGATTTTTCCCTTCTACGAGCAGTACTTC
>TRBJ1-1|few|TRBD1|TRBV6-5
CASSYTPDRDTKAFF
TGTGCCAGCAGTTACACACCTGACAGGGACACTAAAGCTTTCTTT
>TRBJ2-7|NA|NA|TRBV5-1
CASSFTAPANSYEQYF
TGCGCCAGCAGCTTTACAGCCCCGGCCAACTCCTACGAGCAGTACTTC
>TRBJ1-1|many|NA|TRBV12-3/TRBV12-4
CASSFARRPDTEAFF
TGTGCCAGCAGTTTCGCTCGCCGGCCGGACACTGAAGCTTTCTTT
>TRBJ1-5|NA|TRBD1|TRBV20-1
CSASIPKTGGWGNQPQHF
TGCAGTGCTAGTATCCCGAAGACAGGGGGCTGGGGCAATCAGCCCCAGCATTTT
>TRBJ2-3|NA|NA|TRBV14
CASSQHYGQADTQYF
TGTGCCAGCAGCCAACATTATGGACAAGCAGATACGCAGTATTTT
>TRBJ2-7|many|TRBD1|TRBV19
CASSLRGGTGEFEQYF
TGTGCCAGTAGCCTCAGGGGCGGGACAGGGGAATTCGAGCAGTACTTC
>TRBJ2-1|few|TRBD2|TRBV20-1
CSARETSGRTYNEQFF
TGCAGTGCTAGGGAGACTAGCGGGAGGACCTACAATGAGCAGTTCTTC
>TRBJ1-1|many|TRBD1|TRBV28
CASSLTGGTEAFF
TGTGCCAGCAGCCTTACAGGGGGCACTGAAGCTTTCTTT
>TRBJ2-7|once|NA|TRBV5-1
CASSTGDEYEQYF
TGCGCCAGCAGCACCGGGGACGAATACGAGCAGTACTTC
>TRBJ2-3|NA|TRBD1|TRBV7-2
CASSSGQVTDTQYF
TGTGCCAGCAGCTCCGGACAGGTCACAGATACGCAGTATTTT
>TRBJ2-3|many|TRBD2|TRBV5-1
CASSPSGGAVYTQYF
TGCGCCAGCAGCCCGAGCGGGGGGGCCGTTTATACGCAGTATTTT
>TRBJ1-6|NA|NA|TRBV6-4
CASSPSPLTLRSSPLHF
TGTGCCAGCAGTCCTTCTCCACTAACCCTTCGGAGTTCACCCCTCCACTTT
>TRBJ2-3|many|TRBD1|TRBV7-3
CASSSNPGQITDTQYF
TGTGCCAGCAGCTCGAATCCGGGACAGATCACAGATACGCAGTATTTT
>TRBJ2-3|few|NA|TRBV6-8
CASERQALTDTQYF
TGTGCCAGCGAGAGGCAGGCCCTCACAGATACGCAGTATTTT
>TRBJ2-3|NA|TRBD2|TRBV20-1
CSAREARTSNFGDTQYF
TGCAGTGCTAGAGAGGCTCGGACTAGCAACTTTGGGGATACGCAGTATTTT
>TRBJ2-3|few|NA|TRBV20-1
CSANEGNWADTQYF
TGCAGTGCTAACGAGGGGAATTGGGCAGATACGCAGTATTTT
>TRBJ2-4|few|NA|TRBV20-1
CSARRDMKNIQYF
TGCAGTGCTAGAAGGGACATGAAAAACATTCAGTACTTC
>TRBJ1-2|NA|NA|TRBV5-1
CASSLDATVNYGYTF
TGCGCCAGCAGCTTGGATGCGACAGTGAACTATGGCTACACCTTC
>TRBJ1-1|few|NA|TRBV5-4
CASSPKGGGDTEAFF
TGTGCCAGCAGCCCAAAGGGAGGGGGAGACACTGAAGCTTTCTTT
>TRBJ2-2|NA|TRBD2|TRBV3-1
CASSHLSGGDITNTGELFF
TGTGCCAGCAGCCACCTTTCCGGGGGGGATATCACGAACACCGGGGAGCTGTTTTTT
>TRBJ2-7|NA|TRBD2|TRBV14
CASSRTSGRMRVEQYF
TGTGCCAGCAGCCGTACTAGCGGGAGGATGCGGGTCGAGCAGTACTTC
>TRBJ2-7|NA|NA|TRBV4-1
CASSQLQGGPYEQYF
TGCGCCAGCAGCCAGCTACAGGGTGGGCCTTACGAGCAGTACTTC
>TRBJ2-1|few|TRBD1|TRBV20-1
CSARDRLMGQSEQFF
TGCAGTGCTAGAGATCGGCTTATGGGACAGAGCGAGCAGTTCTTC
>TRBJ2-6|many|NA|TRBV5-1
CASSSTGSGANVLTF
TGCGCCAGCAGCTCGACAGGCTCTGGGGCCAACGTCCTGACTTTC
>TRBJ2-7|many|NA|TRBV5-1
CASSLGGVAYEQYF
TGCGCCAGCAGCTTGGGGGGCGTAGCCTACGAGCAGTACTTC
>TRBJ2-5|NA|NA|TRBV4-3
CASSQESGETQYF
TGCGCCAGCAGCCAAGAATCTGGAGAGACCCAGTACTTC
>TRBJ2-3|NA|NA|TRBV14
CASSQRTSSLPSTDTQYF
TGTGCCAGCAGCCAAAGAACGAGCTCACTGCCTAGCACAGATACGCAGTATTTT
>TRBJ1-1|few|NA|TRBV12-3/TRBV12-4
CASSPPAPLNTEAFF
TGTGCCAGCAGTCCCCCGGCGCCCCTGAACACTGAAGCTTTCTTT
>TRBJ1-6|few|NA|TRBV7-3
CASSLRLHYNSPLHF
TGTGCCAGCAGCCTTAGACTGCACTATAATTCACCCCTCCACTTT
>TRBJ1-3|few|NA|TRBV3-1
CASSQDRAVSGNTIYF
TGTGCCAGCAGCCAAGATAGGGCGGTTTCTGGAAACACCATATATTTT
>TRBJ2-3|NA|NA|TRBV2
CASRDFPRGEDTQYF
TGTGCCAGCAGAGACTTCCCGCGGGGTGAAGATACGCAGTATTTT
>TRBJ2-2|few|TRBD1|TRBV5-6
CASSRDRGKNTGELFF
TGTGCCAGCAGCAGGGACAGGGGCAAGAACACCGGGGAGCTGTTTTTT
>TRBJ2-7|few|NA|TRBV29-1
CSVTGQSYEQYF
TGCAGCGTTACTGGACAATCCTACGAGCAGTACTTC